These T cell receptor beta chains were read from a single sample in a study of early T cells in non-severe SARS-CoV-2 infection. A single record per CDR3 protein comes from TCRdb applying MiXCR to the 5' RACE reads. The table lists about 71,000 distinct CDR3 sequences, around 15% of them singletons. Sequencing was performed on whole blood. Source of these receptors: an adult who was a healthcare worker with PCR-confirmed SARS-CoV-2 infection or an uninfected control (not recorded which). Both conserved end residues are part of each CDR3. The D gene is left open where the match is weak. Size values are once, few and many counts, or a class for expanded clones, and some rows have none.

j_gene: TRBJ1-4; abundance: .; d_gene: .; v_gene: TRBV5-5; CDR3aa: CASSEHPGGEKLFF; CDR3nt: TGTGCCAGCAGCGAACACCCCGGGGGAGAAAAACTGTTTTTT
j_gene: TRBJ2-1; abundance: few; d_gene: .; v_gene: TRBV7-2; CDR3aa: CASTGYNEQFF; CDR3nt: TGTGCCAGCACAGGCTACAATGAGCAGTTCTTC
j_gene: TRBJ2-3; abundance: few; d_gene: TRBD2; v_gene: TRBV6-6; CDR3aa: CASSYSSPLGGGSTDTQYF; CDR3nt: TGTGCCAGCAGTTACTCGAGCCCCCTTGGCGGGGGGAGCACAGATACGCAGTATTTT
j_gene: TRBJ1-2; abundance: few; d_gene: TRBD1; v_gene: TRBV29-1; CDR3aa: CSVRQRTGLDGYTF; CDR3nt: TGCAGCGTTCGACAAAGGACAGGCCTAGATGGCTACACCTTC
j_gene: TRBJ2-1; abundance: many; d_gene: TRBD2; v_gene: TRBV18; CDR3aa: CATTSGALGEQFF; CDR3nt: TGTGCCACGACTAGCGGGGCCCTAGGGGAGCAGTTCTTC
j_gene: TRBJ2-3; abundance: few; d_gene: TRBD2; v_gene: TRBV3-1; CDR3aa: CASSPLFGERGAPDTQYF; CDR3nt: TGTGCCAGCAGCCCGCTTTTCGGTGAGCGGGGGGCCCCAGATACGCAGTATTTT
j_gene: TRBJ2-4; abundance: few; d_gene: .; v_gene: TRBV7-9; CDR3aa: CASSHLTGIENIQYF; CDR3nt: TGTGCCAGCAGCCATCTCACAGGGATCGAAAACATTCAGTACTTC
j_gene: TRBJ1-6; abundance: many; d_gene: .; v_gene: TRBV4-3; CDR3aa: CASSQVNGHNSPLHF; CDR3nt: TGCGCCAGCAGCCAAGTTAACGGCCATAATTCACCCCTCCACTTT
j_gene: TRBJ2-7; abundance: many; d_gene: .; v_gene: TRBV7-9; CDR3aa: CASSSQPSYRFSYEQYF; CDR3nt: TGTGCCAGCAGCTCCCAACCTTCCTACAGATTCTCCTACGAGCAGTACTTC
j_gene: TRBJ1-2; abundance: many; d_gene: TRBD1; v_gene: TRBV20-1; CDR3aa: CSARADRVIYGYTF; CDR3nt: TGCAGTGCTAGAGCGGACAGGGTAATCTATGGCTACACCTTC
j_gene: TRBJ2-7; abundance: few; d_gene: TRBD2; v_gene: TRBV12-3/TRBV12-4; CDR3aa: CASRLSGGTYEQYF; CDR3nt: TGTGCCAGCAGACTAAGCGGGGGGACCTACGAGCAGTACTTC
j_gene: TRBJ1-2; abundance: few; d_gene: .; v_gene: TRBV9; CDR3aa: CASSPLGQTNYGYTF; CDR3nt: TGTGCCAGCAGCCCGCTGGGGCAGACGAACTATGGCTACACCTTC
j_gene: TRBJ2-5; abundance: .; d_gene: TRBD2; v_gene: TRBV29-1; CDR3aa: CSVDSVVAGETQYF; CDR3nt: TGCAGCGTCGACTCGGTGGTAGCGGGCGAGACCCAGTACTTC
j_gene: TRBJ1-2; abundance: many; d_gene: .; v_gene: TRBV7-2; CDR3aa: CASSLEWRQINYGYTF; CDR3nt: TGTGCCAGCAGCTTAGAATGGAGACAGATCAACTATGGCTACACCTTC
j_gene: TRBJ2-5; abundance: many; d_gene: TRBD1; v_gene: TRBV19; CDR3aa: CASTSGTGKETQYF; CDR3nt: TGTGCCAGTACGTCCGGGACAGGGAAAGAGACCCAGTACTTC
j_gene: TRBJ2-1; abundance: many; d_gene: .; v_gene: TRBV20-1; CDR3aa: CSAIHREFSEQFF; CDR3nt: TGCAGTGCCATCCACCGGGAGTTTAGTGAGCAGTTCTTC
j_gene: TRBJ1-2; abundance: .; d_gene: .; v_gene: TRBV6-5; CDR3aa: CASSYAGNYGYTF; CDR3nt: TGTGCCAGCAGTTACGCCGGAAACTATGGCTACACCTTC
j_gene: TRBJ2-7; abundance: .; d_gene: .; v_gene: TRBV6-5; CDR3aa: CASSYSPSALAEQYF; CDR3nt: TGTGCCAGCAGTTACTCCCCTAGCGCCCTGGCCGAGCAGTACTTC
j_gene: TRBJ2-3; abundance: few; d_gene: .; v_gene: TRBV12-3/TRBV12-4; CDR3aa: CASSFGNTDTQYF; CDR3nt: TGTGCCAGCAGTTTCGGTAACACAGATACGCAGTATTTT
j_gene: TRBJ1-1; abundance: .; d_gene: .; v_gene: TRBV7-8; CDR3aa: CASSSPHPTEAFF; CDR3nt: TGTGCCAGCAGCTCCCCCCACCCTACTGAAGCTTTCTTT
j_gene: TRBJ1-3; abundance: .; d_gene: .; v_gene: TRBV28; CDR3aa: CASRGSENTIYF; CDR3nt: TGTGCCAGCAGGGGGTCTGAAAACACCATATATTTT
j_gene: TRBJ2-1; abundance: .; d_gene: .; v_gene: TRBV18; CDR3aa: CASSPQLVREQFF; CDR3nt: TGTGCCAGCTCACCACAACTAGTCCGAGAGCAGTTCTTC
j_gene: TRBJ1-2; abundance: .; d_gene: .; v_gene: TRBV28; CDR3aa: CASSSDGYGYTF; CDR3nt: TGTGCCAGCAGTAGCGACGGATATGGCTACACCTTC
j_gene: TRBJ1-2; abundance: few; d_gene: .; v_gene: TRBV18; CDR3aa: CASSPDTNYGYTF; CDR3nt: TGTGCCAGCTCACCAGACACTAACTATGGCTACACCTTC
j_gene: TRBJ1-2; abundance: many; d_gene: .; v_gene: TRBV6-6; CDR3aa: CASSILDSLQYGYTF; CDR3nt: TGTGCCAGCAGTATATTGGACAGCCTCCAGTATGGCTACACCTTC
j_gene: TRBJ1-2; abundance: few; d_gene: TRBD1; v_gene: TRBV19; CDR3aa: CASSMGQKNYGYTF; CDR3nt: TGTGCCAGTAGTATGGGACAGAAGAACTATGGCTACACCTTC
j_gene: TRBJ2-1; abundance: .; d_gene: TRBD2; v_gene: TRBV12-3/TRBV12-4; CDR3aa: CASSTPSAGGYNEQFF; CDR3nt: TGTGCCAGCAGTACCCCCTCTGCGGGGGGCTACAATGAGCAGTTCTTC
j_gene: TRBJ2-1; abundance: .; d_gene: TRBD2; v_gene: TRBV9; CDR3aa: CASSVGTSGGASEQFF; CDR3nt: TGTGCCAGCAGCGTAGGGACTAGCGGGGGGGCATCCGAGCAGTTCTTC
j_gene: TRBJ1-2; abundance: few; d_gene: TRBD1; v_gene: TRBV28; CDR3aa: CASRTGQGYTF; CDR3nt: TGTGCCAGCAGAACGGGACAGGGCTACACCTTC
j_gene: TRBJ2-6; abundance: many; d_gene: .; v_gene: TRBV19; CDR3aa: CASRRDTGANVLTF; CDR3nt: TGTGCCAGTAGGCGGGACACTGGGGCCAACGTCCTGACTTTC
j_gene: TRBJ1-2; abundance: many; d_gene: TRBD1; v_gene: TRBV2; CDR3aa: CASGTEYGYTF; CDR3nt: TGTGCCAGCGGGACAGAATATGGCTACACCTTC
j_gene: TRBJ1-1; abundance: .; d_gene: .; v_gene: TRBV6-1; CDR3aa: CASKKGSADRTEAFF; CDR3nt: TGTGCCAGCAAAAAAGGGTCCGCGGATCGAACTGAAGCTTTCTTT
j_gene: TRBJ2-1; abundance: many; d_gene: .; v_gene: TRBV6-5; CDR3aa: CASSSPSGKKGNEQFF; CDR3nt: TGTGCCAGCAGTTCCCCCTCAGGGAAGAAGGGCAATGAGCAGTTCTTC
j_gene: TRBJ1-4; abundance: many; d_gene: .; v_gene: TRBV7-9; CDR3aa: CASSPDIPTEKLFF; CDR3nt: TGTGCCAGCAGCCCGGACATACCGACCGAAAAACTGTTTTTT
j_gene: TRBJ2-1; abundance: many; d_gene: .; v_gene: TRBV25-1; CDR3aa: CASSEAGPRSYNEQFF; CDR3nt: TGTGCCAGCAGTGAAGCCGGGCCTCGTTCCTACAATGAGCAGTTCTTC
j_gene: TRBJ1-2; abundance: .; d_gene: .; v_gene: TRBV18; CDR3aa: CASSSSGWNYGYTF; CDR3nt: TGTGCCAGCTCATCCTCAGGCTGGAACTATGGCTACACCTTC
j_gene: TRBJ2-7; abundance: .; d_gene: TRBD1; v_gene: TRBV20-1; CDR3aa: CSARDSTGGHSYEQYF; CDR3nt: TGCAGTGCTAGAGATTCAACAGGGGGCCACTCCTACGAGCAGTACTTC
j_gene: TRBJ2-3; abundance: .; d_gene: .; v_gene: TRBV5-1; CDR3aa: CASSLVTAGTQYF; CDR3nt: TGCGCCAGCAGCCTCGTGACCGCAGGTACGCAGTATTTT
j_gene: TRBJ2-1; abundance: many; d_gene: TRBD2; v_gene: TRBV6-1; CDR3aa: CASIPTGGGNNEQFF; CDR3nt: TGTGCCAGCATTCCGACGGGGGGAGGGAACAATGAGCAGTTCTTC
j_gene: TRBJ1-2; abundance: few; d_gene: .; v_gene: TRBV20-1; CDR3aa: CSAPVGDKRGYTF; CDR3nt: TGCAGTGCCCCCGTCGGGGACAAAAGAGGCTACACCTTC
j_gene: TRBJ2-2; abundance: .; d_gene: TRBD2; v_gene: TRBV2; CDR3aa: CASNRDQGLATGELFF; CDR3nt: TGTGCCAGCAATCGGGACCAGGGACTAGCCACCGGGGAGCTGTTTTTT
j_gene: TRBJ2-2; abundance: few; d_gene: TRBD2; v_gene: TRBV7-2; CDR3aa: CASSLLSGTRTGELFF; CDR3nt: TGTGCCAGCAGCTTATTAAGCGGGACGAGGACCGGGGAGCTGTTTTTT
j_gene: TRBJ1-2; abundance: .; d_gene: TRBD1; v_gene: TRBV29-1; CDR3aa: CSLGQGYGYTF; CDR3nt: TGCAGCCTCGGACAGGGCTATGGCTACACCTTC
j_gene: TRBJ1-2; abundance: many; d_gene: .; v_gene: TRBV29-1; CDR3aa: CSVYTTHQGGSNGYTF; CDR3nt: TGCAGCGTCTATACGACCCACCAGGGCGGAAGCAATGGCTACACCTTC
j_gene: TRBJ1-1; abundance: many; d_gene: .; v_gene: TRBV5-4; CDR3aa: CASSPEGVYTEAFF; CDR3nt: TGTGCCAGCAGCCCCGAGGGGGTTTACACTGAAGCTTTCTTT